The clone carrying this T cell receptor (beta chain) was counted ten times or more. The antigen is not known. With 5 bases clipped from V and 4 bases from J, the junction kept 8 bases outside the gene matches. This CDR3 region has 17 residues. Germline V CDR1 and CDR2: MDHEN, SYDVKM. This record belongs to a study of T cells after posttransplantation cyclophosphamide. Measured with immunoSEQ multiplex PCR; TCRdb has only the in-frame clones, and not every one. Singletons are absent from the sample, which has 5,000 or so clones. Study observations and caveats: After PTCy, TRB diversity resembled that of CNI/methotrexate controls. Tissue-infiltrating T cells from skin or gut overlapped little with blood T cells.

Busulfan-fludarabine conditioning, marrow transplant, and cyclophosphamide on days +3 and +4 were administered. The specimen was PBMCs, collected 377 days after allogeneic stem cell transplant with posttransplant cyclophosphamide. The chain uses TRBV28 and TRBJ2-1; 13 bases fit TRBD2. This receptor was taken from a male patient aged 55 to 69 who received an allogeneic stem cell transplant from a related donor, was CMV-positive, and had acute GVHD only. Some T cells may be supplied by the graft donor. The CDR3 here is CASSDGLAGVAYNEQFF. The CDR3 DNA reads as TGTGCCAGCAGTGATGGACTAGCGGGAGTAGCTTACAATGAGCAGTTCTTC.